One and the same sample provided the 16 T cell receptor beta chains below, sequenced in a study of blood T cell repertoires in COVID-19. Here immunoSEQ multiplex PCR was the method, and the copy in TCRdb shows in-frame clones only, minus some. Among about 99,000 clones listed, roughly 88% were seen once. Sequenced sample: peripheral blood. These receptors came from a middle-aged man with COVID-19, enrolled during active disease.

The chain has TRBV19 and TRBJ2-1; a possible D gene is TRBD1 (5 bases). CDR1 and CDR2 from the germline V gene are LNHDA and SQIVND (reference sequence). This CDR3 contains 15 residues. V was shortened by 2 bases and J by 1 base, with 9 bases between the two germline ends. CDR3 region: CASSIKQGSYNEQFF. The CDR3 DNA follows: TGTGCCAGTAGTATAAAGCAGGGTTCCTACAATGAGCAGTTCTTC.

The J gene is TRBJ1-6, the V gene TRBV7-8; tentative D call: TRBD1 (6 bases). This CDR3 comprises 16 residues. Between the trimmed V and J ends, which lost 2 bases and 10 bases, there was a span of 18 bases. CDR1 and CDR2 from the germline V gene are SGHVS and FQNEAQ. The chain's CDR3 is CASSLRGQTVGSPLHF. CDR3 DNA sequence: TGTGCCAGCAGCTTACGTGGACAGACGGTCGGCTCACCCCTCCACTTT.

The chain links TRBV5-1 to TRBJ1-1; D unresolved. Deletions cut 3 bases from V and 1 base from J, with 7 bases between. Germline CDR1 SGHRS, CDR2 YFSETQ. The CDR3 is made up of 13 amino acids. CDR3 sequence reads: CASSWPPNTEAFF. The CDR3 DNA sequence: TGCGCCAGCAGCTGGCCCCCGAACACTGAAGCTTTCTTT. Complete variable domain (other parts from reference TRBV5-1 and TRBJ1-1): KAGVTQTPRYLIKTRGQQVTLSCSPISGHRSVSWYQQTPGQGLQFLFEYFSETQRNKGNFPGRFSGRQFSNSRSEMNVSTLELGDSALYLCASSWPPNTEAFFGQGTRLTVV.

The V gene is TRBV2, the J gene TRBJ2-7, with D maybe TRBD2 (6 bases). Germline loops: CDR1 SNHLY, CDR2 FYNNEI. CDR3 length equals 14 residues. Trimming removed 3 bases from V and 3 bases from J, with 12 bases in between. The CDR3 region is CASSEAGGRYEQYF. The CDR3 DNA follows: TGTGCCAGCAGTGAGGCCGGAGGGCGCTACGAGCAGTACTTC. Combining the CDR3 with reference TRBV2 and TRBJ2-7 gives the whole variable domain EPEVTQTPSHQVTQMGQEVILRCVPISNHLYFYWYRQILGQKVEFLVSFYNNEISEKSEIFDDQFSVERPDGSNFTLKIRSTKLEDSAMYFCASSEAGGRYEQYFGPGTRLTVT.

In nucleotides, the CDR3 is TGTGCCAGCAGCTTCACACTCGACAGCGAGCAGTTCTTC. It specifies CASSFTLDSEQFF. The chain couples TRBV7-3 to TRBJ2-1, with D tentatively TRBD1 (5 bases). The CDR3 runs to 13 residues. V was trimmed by 3 bases and J by 10 bases, leaving 13 bases between them. Germline values: CDR1 SGHTA, CDR2 FQGTGA.

CDR3 sequence: CASGPRGRGRNTEAFF. For the CDR3, the DNA is TGTGCTAGTGGTCCCAGGGGTCGAGGAAGGAACACTGAAGCTTTCTTT. The chain couples TRBV12-5 to TRBJ1-1; D is possibly TRBD1 (6 bases). Trimming pared 5 bases from V and 1 base from J, leaving 17 bases between. The CDR3 sequence is 16 residues long. The V gene's germline CDR1 is LGHNT and CDR2 FRNRAP.

This chain connects TRBV28 to TRBJ2-4; TRBD1 might be the D (7 bases). The V and J ends lost 6 bases and 1 base respectively, with 10 bases between them. The CDR3 consists of 14 residues. Germline lookup yields CDR1 MDHEN and CDR2 SYDVKM. The CDR3 loop reads CASSRGAAKNIQYF. The CDR3, as DNA: TGTGCCAGCAGCAGGGGGGCGGCCAAAAACATTCAGTACTTC.

The rearrangement joins TRBV7-2 to TRBJ1-2, with D tentatively TRBD1 (5 bases). The V gene's germline CDR1 is SGHTA and CDR2 FQGNSA. Trimming shortened V by 1 base and J by 9 bases, and 15 bases separated the two germline ends. The CDR3 runs to 14 residues. The CDR3, as DNA: TGTGCCAGCAGCTTAGGCGGGGCAGGCGCACGCTACACCTTC. It specifies CASSLGGAGARYTF.

The chain recombines TRBV3-1 (or the pseudogene TRBV3-2) with TRBJ1-1; 7 bases align to TRBD1. The V and J ends lost 4 bases and 1 base, in that order; junction bases with no gene match: 3. The CDR3 contains 14 residues. Germline CDR1 is LGHDT and CDR2 is YNNKEL (reference sequence). CDR3 protein: CASSRGQTNTEAFF. In DNA form, the CDR3 reads TGTGCCAGCAGCCGGGGACAGACGAACACTGAAGCTTTCTTT.

The chain couples TRBV13 to TRBJ2-3; D gene unclear. Germline CDR1 and CDR2: PRHDT and FYEKMQ (reference sequence). V was clipped by 5 bases and J by 4 bases, with 13 bases between them. This CDR3 has 14 amino acids. The CDR3 DNA reads TGTGCCAGCAGCGTTAGATTGAACTCAGATACGCAGTATTTT. Protein product: CASSVRLNSDTQYF.

The chain carries TRBV5-1 and TRBJ1-6; D remains ambiguous. V dropped 3 bases and J dropped 5 bases, with 12 bases sitting between them. The CDR3 has 15 amino acids. CDR1 and CDR2 from the germline V gene are SGHRS and YFSETQ. This CDR3 reads CASSYSGYNNSPLHF. CDR3 nucleotides: TGCGCCAGCAGCTATAGCGGCTACAATAATTCACCCCTCCACTTT.

The rearrangement uses TRBV5-1 and TRBJ2-7; no reliable D call. The CDR3 is made up of 13 amino acids. From germline, CDR1 is SGHRS and CDR2 YFSETQ. Trimming cost V 4 bases and J 0 bases, with 8 bases left between them. The CDR3 spells CASSLTSSYEQYF. For the CDR3, the DNA is TGCGCCAGCAGCCTCACGAGCTCCTACGAGCAGTACTTC.

As concerns this clone: One junction end disagrees with the germline gene, perhaps due to a read error. The J gene is TRBJ1-6, the V gene TRBV7-7; D ambiguous. Per the germline V gene, CDR1 is SSHAT and CDR2 is FNYEAQ (reference sequence). This CDR3 has 13 amino acids. CDR3 sequence reads: CASSPQYNSPLHF. CDR3 coding DNA: TGTGCTAGCAGCCCTCAGTATAATTCACCCCTCCACTTT.

This chain links TRBV13 with TRBJ2-1, with D maybe TRBD2 (5 bases). CDR3 length: 15 residues. CDR1 is PRHDT and CDR2 is FYEKMQ in the germline V gene (reference sequence). V lost 5 bases to trimming and J lost 1 base, with 12 bases between them. For the CDR3, the DNA is TGTGCCAGCAGCGAGGGAAAGTGGTCCTACAATGAGCAGTTCTTC. It is translated as CASSEGKWSYNEQFF.

The gene calls are TRBV18 and TRBJ2-1; 10 nucleotides agree with TRBD2. The CDR3 contains 16 residues. CDR1 is KGHSH, CDR2 LQKENI, per germline. Losses at the gene ends were 1 base for V and 4 bases for J; bases not matched to a gene: 4. The CDR3 sequence: CASSPLVAGGYNEQFF. Here the CDR3 DNA reads TGTGCCAGCTCACCACTCGTAGCGGGGGGATACAATGAGCAGTTCTTC.

The DNA for the CDR3 is TGTGCCATCAGTGGAGGACAGGGGGCTTACTACTACGAGCAGTACTTC. This encodes CAISGGQGAYYYEQYF. This chain uses TRBV10-3 with TRBJ2-7, with 11 positions matching TRBD1. The CDR3 totals 16 residues. Trimming at V came to 4 bases and at J to 3 bases, leaving 8 bases not matched to a gene. Germline V gene data show CDR1 as ENHRY and CDR2 as SYGVKD.